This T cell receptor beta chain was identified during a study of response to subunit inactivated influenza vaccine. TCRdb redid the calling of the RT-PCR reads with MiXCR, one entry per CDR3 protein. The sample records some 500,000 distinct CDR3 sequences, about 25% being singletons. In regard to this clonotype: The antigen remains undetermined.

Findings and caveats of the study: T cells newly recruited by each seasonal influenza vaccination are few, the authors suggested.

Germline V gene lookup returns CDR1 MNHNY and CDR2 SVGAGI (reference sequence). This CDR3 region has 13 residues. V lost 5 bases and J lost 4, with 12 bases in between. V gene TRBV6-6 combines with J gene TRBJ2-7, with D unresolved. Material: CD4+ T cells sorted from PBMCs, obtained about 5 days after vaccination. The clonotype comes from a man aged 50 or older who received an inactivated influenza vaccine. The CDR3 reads CASSPRHAYEQYF. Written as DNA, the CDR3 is TGTGCCAGCAGTCCACGTCACGCATACGAGCAGTACTTC.